This record covers a single T cell receptor beta chain. No cognate antigen has been identified for it. Base quality data are lacking; no much larger clone is found one base away. TCR CDR3 regions were amplified from genomic DNA by multiplex PCR using the deep immunoSEQ assay. For each cell subset, the extracted genomic DNA was distributed evenly across all wells of several immunoSEQ 96-well plates, and each plate served as one replicate. For sorted subsets, around 0.2 ug of genomic DNA, equivalent to some 30,000 T cell genomes, went into each replicate PCR. Purified libraries were measured with a Qubit 3.0 fluorometer, size-checked on a Bioanalyzer 2100, and measured again with the KAPA Library Quantification kit. Every immunoSEQ 96-well plate was sequenced on a dedicated single-read 150-cycle Illumina NextSeq 550 flow cell. In the authors' own workflow: The immunoSEQ output contained only junctional sequences without quality scores, so filtering could not match that applied to full-length reads. Sequences were annotated with PyIR, a Python wrapper for IgBLAST v1.9, using IMGT germline references to assign V/J genes and CDR3. Any read was removed if the V/J assignment was weak (E-value above 1e-6), the CDR3 was missing, or the read contained stop codons, out-of-frame junctions, or ambiguous translated residues. V3J clonotypes were defined as sequences sharing the same inferred V gene, J gene, and CDR3 amino acid sequence. To compute the percentage overlap between repertoires, the number of shared unique clonotypes was divided by the size of the smaller repertoire. Richness of each repertoire was evaluated using RTK rarefaction, the Chao1 estimator, and Recon v2.1 estimates of unobserved clonotypes. OLGA was used to compute generation probabilities for all TCRbeta clonotypes that the gDNA method yielded from a handful of donors. This is the immuneACCESS table as TCRdb keeps it, with only in-frame sequences that have V and J called. A part of the clones is gone; compared with another copy, unresolved V genes explain less than half, and the rest is unexplained. Clonal size and the V and J genes are those of that table, whereas D and trimming came from the DNA. The sample table records roughly 890,000 clones; around 93% of these occur just once. 24% of the sample rests with the top ten.

This sample is part of a study of shared clonotypes between healthy human individuals (dated by TCRdb to 2018 to 2020). Describing the broader study: Three men and a couple of women, aged 18 to 49 years, made up the cohort. For each donor, CD4 naive and CD4 memory were each given three plates, CD8 naive was given two plates, and CD8 memory was given one plate. The study deeply sequenced blood TCR repertoires of about 5 healthy adults to estimate repertoire size and the extent of clonotype sharing between individuals. Different laboratories and diverse techniques were used to prepare libraries and sequence TCR repertoires, to increase sequencing depth and limit assay-specific biases. Between about 0.94 and 8.9 billion PBMCs per donor were obtained by leukapheresis. What the authors observed across the whole study: Larger estimated clonotype richness was generally found for naive subsets than for memory subsets. Compared with non-shared clonotypes, the clonotypes found in all four sorted-subset donors had higher generation probabilities. Because the study included a small number of donors, the genetic and exposure-history diversity represented was limited. Sampling was restricted to blood, and TCR repertoires in tissue are likely to differ from TCR repertoires in blood. Based on pairwise subsampling, the degree of clonotype sharing among donors was expected to be affected by sequencing depth. Incomplete sequencing was indicated by rarefaction of sorted-subset datasets, despite the large sequencing depth. Sharing across several donors was observed for roughly 5% of naive CD4, about 3.2% of naive CD8, 2% to 2.5% of memory CD4, and around 0.4% of memory CD8 clonotypes.

For the CD8 naive samples, CD45RO-negative cells were positively selected for CCR7, yielding a CD45RA+CCR7+ population from which TemRA cells were excluded. Healthy HIV-negative adults with no recently reported acute infections or vaccinations were included as donors. Only Caucasian adults living in Nashville, Tennessee, USA were represented among the donors. Blood was collected by leukapheresis, and PBMCs were isolated by Ficoll-Histopaque density gradient centrifugation and then cryopreserved in liquid nitrogen vapor phase. Analytical flow cytometry was used to check the purity and quantity of every magnetically sorted T cell population. Genomic DNA was isolated from each sorted fraction and quantified by UV absorbance on a Nanodrop 2000c. The sequencing sample was made of naive CD8+ T cells sorted from blood. In the paper's terms, the cell subset or site label means: CD45RA+CCR7+. The TCR was taken from a man aged 30 to 45 in good health.

CDR3 sequence: CASSFVIAGRETQYF. The nucleotide sequence reads as follows: TGTGCCAGCAGCTTTGTAATAGCGGGAAGGGAGACCCAGTACTTC. The rearrangement combines TRBV7-9 with TRBJ2-5; 8 bases in between match TRBD2. CDR1 SEHNR and CDR2 FQNEAQ are derived from the germline V gene (reference sequence). There are 15 amino acids in the CDR3, from cysteine to phenylalanine inclusive. Only CDR3 DNA is held: 45 bases, read in frame from base 1. V trim: 3 bases; J trim: 5 bases; unmatched bases: 8.